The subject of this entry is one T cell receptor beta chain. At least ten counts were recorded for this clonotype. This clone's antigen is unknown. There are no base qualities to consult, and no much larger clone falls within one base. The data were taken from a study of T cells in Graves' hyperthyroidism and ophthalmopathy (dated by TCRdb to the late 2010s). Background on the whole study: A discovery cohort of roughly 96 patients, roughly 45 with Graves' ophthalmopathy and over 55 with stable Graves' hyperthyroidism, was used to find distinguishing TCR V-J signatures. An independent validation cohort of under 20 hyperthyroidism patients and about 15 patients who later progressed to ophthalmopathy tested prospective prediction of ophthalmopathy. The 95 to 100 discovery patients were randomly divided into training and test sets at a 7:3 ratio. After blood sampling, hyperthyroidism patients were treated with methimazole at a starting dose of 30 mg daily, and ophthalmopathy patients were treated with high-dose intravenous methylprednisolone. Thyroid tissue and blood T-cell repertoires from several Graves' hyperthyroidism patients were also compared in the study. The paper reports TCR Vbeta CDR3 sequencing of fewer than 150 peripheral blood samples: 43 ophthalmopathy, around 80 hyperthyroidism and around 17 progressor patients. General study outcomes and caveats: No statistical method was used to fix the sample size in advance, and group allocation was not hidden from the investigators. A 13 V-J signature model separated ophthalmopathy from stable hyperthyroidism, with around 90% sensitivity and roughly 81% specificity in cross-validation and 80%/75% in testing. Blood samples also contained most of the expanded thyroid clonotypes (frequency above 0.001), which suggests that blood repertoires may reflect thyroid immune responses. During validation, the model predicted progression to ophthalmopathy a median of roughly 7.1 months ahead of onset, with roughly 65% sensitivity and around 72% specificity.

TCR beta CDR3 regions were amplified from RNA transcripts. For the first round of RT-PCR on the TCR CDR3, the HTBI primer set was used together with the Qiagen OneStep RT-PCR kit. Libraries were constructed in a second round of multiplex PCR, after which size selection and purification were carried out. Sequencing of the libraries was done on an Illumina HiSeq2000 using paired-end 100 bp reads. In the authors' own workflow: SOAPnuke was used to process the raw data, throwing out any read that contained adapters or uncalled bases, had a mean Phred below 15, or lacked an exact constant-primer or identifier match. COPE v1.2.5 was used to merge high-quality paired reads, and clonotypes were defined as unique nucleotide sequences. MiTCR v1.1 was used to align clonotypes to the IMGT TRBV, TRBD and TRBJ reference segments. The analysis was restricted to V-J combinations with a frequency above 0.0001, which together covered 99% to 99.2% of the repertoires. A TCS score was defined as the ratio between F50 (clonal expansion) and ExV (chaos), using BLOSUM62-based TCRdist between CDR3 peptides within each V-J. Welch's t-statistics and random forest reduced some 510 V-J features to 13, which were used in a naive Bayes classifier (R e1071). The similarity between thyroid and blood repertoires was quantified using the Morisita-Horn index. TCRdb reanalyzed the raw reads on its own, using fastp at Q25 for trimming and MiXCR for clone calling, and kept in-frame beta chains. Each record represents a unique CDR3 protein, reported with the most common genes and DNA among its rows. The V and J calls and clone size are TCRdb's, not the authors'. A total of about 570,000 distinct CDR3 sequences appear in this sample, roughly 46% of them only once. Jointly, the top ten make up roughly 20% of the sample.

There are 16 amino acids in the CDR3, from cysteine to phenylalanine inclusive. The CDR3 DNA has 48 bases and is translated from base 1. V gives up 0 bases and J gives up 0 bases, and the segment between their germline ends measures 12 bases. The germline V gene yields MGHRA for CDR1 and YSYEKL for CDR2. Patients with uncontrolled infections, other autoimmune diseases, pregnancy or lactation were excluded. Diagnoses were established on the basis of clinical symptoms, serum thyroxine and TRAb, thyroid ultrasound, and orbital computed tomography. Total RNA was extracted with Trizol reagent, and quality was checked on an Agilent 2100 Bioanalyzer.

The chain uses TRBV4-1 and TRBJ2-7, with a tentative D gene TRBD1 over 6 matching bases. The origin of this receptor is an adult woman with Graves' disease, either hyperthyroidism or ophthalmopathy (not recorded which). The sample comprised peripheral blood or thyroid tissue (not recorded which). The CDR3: CASSQEKDRSSYEQYF. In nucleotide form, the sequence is TGCGCCAGCAGCCAAGAAAAAGACAGGTCCTCCTACGAGCAGTACTTC.